The clone carrying this TCR beta chain has ten or more counts. Its cognate antigen is unknown. In TCRdb, the reads were re-called with MiXCR into one record per CDR3 protein. The sample contains about 680,000 distinct CDR3 sequences, about 24% of which appear only once. The data stem from a study of T cell repertoires in cytomegalovirus infection. The germline V and J ends were trimmed by 0 bases and 9 bases, with 9 bases remaining between them. Germline CDR1 is MNHEY and CDR2 is SVGAGI. This CDR3 has 13 residues. Study results and limitations: The response measured ex vivo was dominated by TCR beta clonotypes (HLA-C-restricted and CMV-specific).

This clonotype was sampled from a human donor in good health (CMV status not recorded). Some clones in this sample may be carry-over from other donors' samples. This sequence joins TRBV6-5 and TRBJ1-5; D unclear. Material: CD8+ T cells from PBMCs. CDR3 nucleotide sequence: TGTGCCAGCAGTTACTCGAAGTCTTCGCCCCAGCATTTT. It encodes CASSYSKSSPQHF.